Listed below are T cell receptor beta chains from one sample, sequenced in a study of blood T cell repertoires in COVID-19. Generated by immunoSEQ multiplex PCR, the TCRdb table keeps only in-frame clones and is missing some. The repertoire holds about 50,000 clones, with 65% to 90% as singletons. Input material: peripheral blood. These receptors all come from a woman aged 55-75 years with acute or convalescent COVID-19. CDR3s include the opening cysteine and the closing phenylalanine or tryptophan. The D gene is left open where the match is weak. Only part of the rows carry a size: once, few, many, or a class if the clone is expanded.

TRBJ2-2 TRBV5-8 . TRBD1 TGTGCCAGCAGCCCGGACAGGGTACCCACCGGGGAGCTGTTTTTT CASSPDRVPTGELFF
TRBJ2-1 TRBV29-1 . TRBD2 TGCAGCGTGCGCGGGGGAGGAGCGGGAGGACCCTACAATGAGCAGTTCTTC CSVRGGGAGGPYNEQFF
TRBJ2-1 TRBV6-5 once TRBD2 TGTGCCAGCAGCCAAGGGAGGGCGGGTGAGCAGTTCTTC CASSQGRAGEQFF
TRBJ1-5 TRBV6-2/TRBV6-3 . . TGTGCCAGCAGTTACGGGAGGGGGGTAAGCAATCAGCCCCAGCATTTT CASSYGRGVSNQPQHF
TRBJ2-7 TRBV14 . TRBD2 TGTGCCAGCAGCCAGAGCGGGAGCTACGAGCAGTACTTC CASSQSGSYEQYF
TRBJ1-6 TRBV7-2 . . TGTGCCAGCAGCTTAACCGGGTTTTGGAATTCACCCCTCCACTTT CASSLTGFWNSPLHF
TRBJ2-1 TRBV6-1 . . TGTGCCAGCAGTGATGAAAACAGGGATGGGCAGTTCTTC CASSDENRDGQFF
TRBJ1-4 TRBV3-1/TRBV3-2 . . TGTGCCAGCAGCCATTTGGGGGGTTCTAATGAAAAACTGTTTTTT CASSHLGGSNEKLFF
TRBJ1-5 TRBV5-4 . TRBD1 TGTGCCAGCAGCTTCGGACAGGGGGCCCCCAATCATCAGCCCCAGCATTTT CASSFGQGAPNHQPQHF
TRBJ1-5 TRBV5-3 few . TGTGCCAGAAGCCCTGGACATAAAGGGGGCAATCAGCCCCAGCATTTT CARSPGHKGGNQPQHF
TRBJ2-2 TRBV5-4 once TRBD2 TGTGCCAGCAGCTGGGACTACCCGGGGGGAGGGGAGCTGTTTTTT CASSWDYPGGGELFF
TRBJ1-4 TRBV10-3 . . TGTGCCATCAGCGTGGGGGGAGACGATGAAAAACTGTTTTTT CAISVGGDDEKLFF
TRBJ2-1 TRBV7-2 . TRBD2 TGTGCCAGCAGCCCCGGGACTATAAATGAGCAGTTCTTC CASSPGTINEQFF
TRBJ1-5 TRBV5-6 . TRBD1 TGTGCCAGCAGCATAGGACAGGGGCCCAATCAGCCCCAGCATTTT CASSIGQGPNQPQHF
TRBJ2-2 TRBV28 few . TGTGCCATACGGCGGCTGGCGAACACCGGGGAGCTGTTTTTT CAIRRLANTGELFF
TRBJ1-1 TRBV7-8 . . TGTGCCAGCAGCTTATCCACGGTTCGAATGAACACTGAAGCTTTCTTT CASSLSTVRMNTEAFF
TRBJ1-2 TRBV14 once TRBD1 TGTGCCAGCAGCCGATTCGGACAGGGGGCTAATGGCTACACCTTC CASSRFGQGANGYTF
TRBJ1-5 TRBV18 . TRBD1 TGTGCCAGCTCACCTGGACAGGGCAGTCAGCCCCAGCATTTT CASSPGQGSQPQHF
TRBJ1-2 TRBV4-1 few . TGCGCCAGCAGCCAAGATGATAGGGGGTTAGGCTACACCTTC CASSQDDRGLGYTF
TRBJ2-2 TRBV19 . TRBD1 TGTGCCAGTAGTTTGGGACAGTACGGGGAGCTGTTTTTT CASSLGQYGELFF
TRBJ1-1 TRBV19 . . TGTGCCAGTAGTCTGGGACATTTGAACACTGAAGCTTTCTTT CASSLGHLNTEAFF
TRBJ1-2 TRBV21-1 . . TGTGCCAGGAGAAACGGGTGCAGCTATGGCTACACCTTC CARRNGCSYGYTF
TRBJ2-2 TRBV29-1 . . TGCAGCGTTGAGTTCTTCCGGTCCACCGGGGAGCTGTTTTTT CSVEFFRSTGELFF
TRBJ2-2 TRBV28 . TRBD2 TGTGCCAGCCAAAAAGCGGGGACGAACACCGGGGAGCTGTTTTTT CASQKAGTNTGELFF
TRBJ2-7 TRBV30 . TRBD1 TGTGCCTGGAGAGTAGAATTCGGGACAGATACCTACGAGCAGTACTTC CAWRVEFGTDTYEQYF
TRBJ2-3 TRBV5-1 . . TGCGCCAGCAGCCAGACAGGAGCGGACGATACGCAGTATTTT CASSQTGADDTQYF
TRBJ1-1 TRBV7-9 once TRBD1 TGTGCCAGCAGCTTAGTCGGGACAGGGCGGATGAACACTGAAGCTTTCTTT CASSLVGTGRMNTEAFF
TRBJ1-6 TRBV6-5 . . TGTGCCAGCAGTTACGCGGAAAGGGGTTCACCCCTCCACTTT CASSYAERGSPLHF
TRBJ1-6 TRBV3-1/TRBV3-2 . . TGTGCCAGCAGCCAGATAAGCTTTAGCTCCTATAATTCACCCCTCCACTTT CASSQISFSSYNSPLHF
TRBJ2-7 TRBV5-8 . . TGTGCCAGCAGTCTAGGGGTCTACGAGCAGTACTTC CASSLGVYEQYF
TRBJ2-2 TRBV7-2 once TRBD2 TGTGCCAGCAGACTAGCGGCGGGAAACACCGGGGAGCTGTTTTTT CASRLAAGNTGELFF
TRBJ1-1 TRBV5-1 . . TGCGCCAGCAGTCGTGACGGAGGTCGGAACACTGAAGCTTTCTTT CASSRDGGRNTEAFF
TRBJ1-1 TRBV19 . . TGTGCCAGTAGTACTCCTCAGAGGCGGGCGGGCACTGAAGCTTTCTTT CASSTPQRRAGTEAFF
TRBJ2-5 TRBV19 . . TGTGCCAGTAGATTCGCCGGTCCGGGCCAAGAGACCCAGTACTTC CASRFAGPGQETQYF
TRBJ2-7 TRBV10-3 . TRBD2 TGTGCCATCAGTGAGTCGAGCGGGGGGGGGAAACGCGAGCAGTACTTC CAISESSGGGKREQYF
TRBJ2-1 TRBV14 . TRBD2 TGTGCCAGCAGCCAAGGTCGATCGAGCGGGGGGTTCAATGAGCAGTTCTTC CASSQGRSSGGFNEQFF
TRBJ1-2 TRBV6-5 once TRBD1 TGTGCCAGCAGTTACCAGGGGGACTATGGCTACACCTTC CASSYQGDYGYTF
TRBJ2-1 TRBV5-1 few TRBD1 TGCGCCAGCAGCTACGACAGGGGGCTTGCGAATGAGCAGTTCTTC CASSYDRGLANEQFF
TRBJ1-1 TRBV29-1 . . TGCAGCGTCCACAGGGCTTTGAACACTGAAGCTTTCTTT CSVHRALNTEAFF
TRBJ1-5 TRBV6-6 once . TGTGCCATCCGTAGCGGGGGGCTGGCGCAGCCCCAGCATTTT CAIRSGGLAQPQHF
TRBJ2-7 TRBV11-2 . TRBD2 TGTGCCAGCAGCCCCAGCGGGAGTCTAGGCGAGCAGTACTTC CASSPSGSLGEQYF
TRBJ2-5 TRBV7-7 . TRBD2 TGTGCTAGCAGCCCGGGACTAGCGGGGATTCAAGAGACCCAGTACTTC CASSPGLAGIQETQYF